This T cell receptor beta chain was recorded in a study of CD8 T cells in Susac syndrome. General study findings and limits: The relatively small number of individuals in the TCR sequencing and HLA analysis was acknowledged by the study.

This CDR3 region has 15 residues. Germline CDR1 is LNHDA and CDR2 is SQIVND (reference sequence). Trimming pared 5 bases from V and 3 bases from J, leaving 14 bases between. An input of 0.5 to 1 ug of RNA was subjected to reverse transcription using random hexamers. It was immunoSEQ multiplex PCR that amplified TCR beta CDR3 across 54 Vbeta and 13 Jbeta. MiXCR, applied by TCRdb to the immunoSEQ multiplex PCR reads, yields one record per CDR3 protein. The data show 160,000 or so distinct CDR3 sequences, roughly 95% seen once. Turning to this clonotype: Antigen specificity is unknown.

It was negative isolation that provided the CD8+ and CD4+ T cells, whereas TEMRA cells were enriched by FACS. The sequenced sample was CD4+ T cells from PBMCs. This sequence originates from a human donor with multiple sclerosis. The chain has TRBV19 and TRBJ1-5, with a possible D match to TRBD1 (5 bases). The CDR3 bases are TGTGCCAGTAGTCTGGTCGGGGCTTACAATCAGCCCCAGCATTTT. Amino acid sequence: CASSLVGAYNQPQHF.